The 17 T cell receptor beta chains given below trace back to one sample, sequenced in a study of Graves' ophthalmopathy and Graves' hyperthyroidism. Amplifying from RNA transcripts, the study obtained TCR beta CDR3 regions. First-round RT-PCR used HTBI primers; second-round multiplex PCR followed. TCRdb used MiXCR to reprocess the multiplex PCR reads, holding one entry per CDR3 protein. The sample has 450,000 to 600,000 distinct CDR3 sequences, approximately 37% seen once. Sequenced material: peripheral blood or thyroid tissue (not recorded which). All receptors derive from an adult man with Graves' hyperthyroidism.

There are a few counts of this clonotype. V is TRBV6-1 and J is TRBJ1-2, with TRBD1 matching over 9 bases. Per germline, CDR1 MNHNS and CDR2 SASEGT. V shed 1 base, J shed 2 bases, and the junction held 2 bases outside the gene matches. CDR3 length equals 15 residues. The CDR3 sequence is CASSEVGQGNYGYTF. DNA for the CDR3: TGTGCCAGCAGTGAAGTGGGACAGGGAAACTATGGCTACACCTTC.

The CDR3 spells CASSLGVAGSHEQFF. The CDR3 coding sequence is TGTGCCAGCAGCTTAGGTGTAGCGGGGTCCCATGAGCAGTTCTTC. The V gene is TRBV7-9, the J gene TRBJ2-1; 8 nucleotides match TRBD2. Germline CDR1 SEHNR, CDR2 FQNEAQ (reference sequence). This CDR3 contains 15 residues. J gave up 8 bases and V 1 base, and 7 bases lay outside the gene matches.

In regard to this clonotype: A junction end diverges from the germline sequence, so it may reflect a read error. The rearrangement joins TRBV10-3 to TRBJ1-6; the D gene is possibly TRBD1 (5 bases). CDR3 size: 14 residues. The germline gives CDR1 ENHRY, CDR2 SYGVKD. The CDR3 sequence: CASSYGSGNSPLHF. CDR3 DNA: TGTGCCAGCAGTTACGGTTCAGGGAATTCACCCCTCCACTTT.

This clonotype was seen many times. V usage is TRBV4-1 and J usage is TRBJ2-5; the D gene is possibly TRBD1 (6 bases). The CDR3 sequence is 15 residues long. Germline V gene data show CDR1 as MGHRA and CDR2 as YSYEKL. V shed 1 base and J shed 1 base, with 10 bases lying between them. The CDR3 spells CASSQARDTQETQYF. The DNA for the CDR3 is TGCGCCAGCAGCCAAGCCCGGGACACCCAAGAGACCCAGTACTTC.

J is TRBJ2-7 and V is TRBV7-9; D call uncertain. The DNA end lines up better with TRBJ2-1; the J call may be wrong. The germline V gene has CDR1 SEHNR and CDR2 FQNEAQ (reference sequence). The CDR3 covers 12 residues. CDR3 sequence reads: CASTRVHNEQFF. CDR3 coding DNA: TGTGCCAGCACCCGCGTCCACAATGAGCAGTTCTTC.

At least ten counts were recorded for this clonotype. V is TRBV19 and J is TRBJ1-1; D perhaps matches TRBD1 (6 bases). The length of the CDR3 is 15 residues. Looked up from germline, CDR1 is LNHDA and CDR2 is SQIVND (reference sequence). V lost 4 bases, J lost 0 bases, and 12 bases lay in between. The chain's CDR3 is CASSSRQALNTEAFF. The CDR3 DNA is TGTGCCAGTAGTAGTCGACAGGCCTTGAACACTGAAGCTTTCTTT.

V is TRBV12-3 or TRBV12-4 and J is TRBJ1-4; D possibly corresponds to TRBD1 (6 bases). Trimming took 7 bases from V and 0 from J, leaving 15 bases between them. This CDR3 has 16 amino acids. CDR3 sequence (DNA): TGTGCCAGCACTTTGACAGGACAATCAACTAATGAAAAACTGTTTTTT. Amino acids: CASTLTGQSTNEKLFF.

In this sample, this clonotype turned up many times. The chain employs TRBV7-9 and TRBJ2-5, with TRBD1 matching over 10 bases. This CDR3 comprises 13 residues. The germline V gene has CDR1 SEHNR and CDR2 FQNEAQ (reference sequence). The J segment lost 5 bases and the V segment lost 6 bases, leaving 3 bases of the junction unmatched. The CDR3 spells CASRTGGAETQYF. The CDR3 DNA is TGTGCCAGCAGGACAGGGGGCGCGGAGACCCAGTACTTC.

The chain joins TRBV15 to TRBJ2-1; D uncertain. CDR3 size: 16 residues. Trimming removed 0 bases at V and 0 bases at J, with 9 bases between. Germline CDR1 LNHNV, CDR2 YYDKDF (reference sequence). The CDR3 here is CATSREGIGSYNEQFF. The CDR3 DNA sequence: TGTGCCACCAGCAGAGAGGGAATCGGCTCCTACAATGAGCAGTTCTTC. The complete variable domain, with remaining parts taken from reference TRBV15 and TRBJ2-1, reads DAMVIQNPRYQVTQFGKPVTLSCSQTLNHNVMYWYQQKSSQAPKLLFHYYDKDFNNEADTPDNFQSRRPNTSFCFLDIRSPGLGDTAMYLCATSREGIGSYNEQFFGPGTRLTVL.

This clonotype appeared a single time. This chain uses TRBV30 with TRBJ2-2, with D unclear. CDR3 length equals 13 residues. Trimming cost V 0 bases and J 7 bases, with 9 bases left between them. The germline V gene encodes CDR1 GTSNPN and CDR2 SVGIG (reference sequence). The CDR3 nucleotides are TGTGCCTGGAGTGTACAGTCGGGCGGGGAGCTGTTTTTT. It codes for CAWSVQSGGELFF.

This clonotype occurred once. The chain joins TRBV20-1 to TRBJ2-5; TRBD1 is a possible D gene (5 bases). Germline lookup yields CDR1 DFQATT and CDR2 SNEGSKA (reference sequence). Trimming shortened V by 1 base and J by 7 bases, and 10 bases separated the two germline ends. The CDR3 loop spans 12 amino acids. CDR3 region: CSARVGVGTQYF. CDR3 DNA sequence: TGCAGTGCTAGAGTAGGGGTAGGGACCCAGTACTTC.

A remark on this clonotype: This may be a read error, as it is one base from a much larger clone. The chain uses TRBV5-1 and TRBJ1-1; 10 bases fit TRBD1. This CDR3 spans 17 amino acids. The germline V gene has CDR1 SGHRS and CDR2 YFSETQ. The CDR3 coding sequence is TGCGCCAGCAGCTCACCCATGGACAGGGGGTTCCCCACTGAAGTTTTCTTT. This codes for CASSSPMDRGFPTEVFF.

This clonotype has at least ten counts. The rearrangement links TRBV7-8 to TRBJ1-1; D perhaps matches TRBD1 (5 bases). CDR1 SGHVS and CDR2 FQNEAQ come from the germline V gene. The germline V and J ends were trimmed by 5 bases and 4 bases, with 14 bases remaining between them. The CDR3 sequence is 14 residues long. The CDR3 loop reads CASSPTTAGTEAFF. CDR3 in DNA: TGTGCCAGCAGCCCGACGACAGCTGGCACTGAAGCTTTCTTT. The variable domain in full, with the rest retrieved from reference TRBV7-8 and TRBJ1-1, is GAGVSQSPRYKVAKRGQDVALRCDPISGHVSLFWYQQALGQGPEFLTYFQNEAQLDKSGLPSDRFFAERPEGSVSTLKIQRTQQEDSAVYLCASSPTTAGTEAFFGQGTRLTVV.

The chain joins TRBV7-8 to TRBJ1-4; 9 nucleotides line up with TRBD1. V lost 6 bases to trimming and J lost 4 bases; unmatched junction nucleotides: 3. Germline CDR1 is SGHVS and CDR2 is FQNEAQ. The CDR3 loop spans 14 amino acids. CDR3 nucleotide sequence: TGTGCCAGCAGTTGGGGACAGGGTAATGAAAAACTGTTTTTT. It translates to CASSWGQGNEKLFF.

This clonotype has just one count. The conserved final phenylalanine or tryptophan is absent from the CDR3, which likely points to a read error. The CDR3: CASSLGDGGGYTFRTQYS. For the CDR3, the DNA is TGTGCCAGCAGCTTGGGGGATGGCGGGGGGTACACGTTTCGGACCCAGTACTCC. The chain joins TRBV11-2 to TRBJ2-5, with 8 bases fitting TRBD2. The CDR3 contains 18 residues. Trimming cost V 3 bases and J 7 bases; bases outside gene matches: 19. Per germline, CDR1 SGHAT and CDR2 FQNNGV.

This clonotype was picked up many times. V and J are TRBV19 and TRBJ2-5; weak D call: TRBD2 (6 bases). Germline V gene data show CDR1 as LNHDA and CDR2 as SQIVND (reference sequence). The germline V and J ends were trimmed by 3 bases and 5 bases, with 10 bases remaining between them. CDR3 length: 13 residues. The chain's CDR3 is CASSIGGAETQYF. The CDR3 DNA follows: TGTGCCAGTAGTATTGGAGGGGCCGAGACCCAGTACTTC.

In its sample, this clonotype was seen many times. This rearrangement joins TRBV20-1 to TRBJ1-2; D call uncertain. This CDR3 is built from 18 residues. Germline V gene lookup returns CDR1 DFQATT and CDR2 SNEGSKA (reference sequence). Between the trimmed V and J ends, which lost 3 bases and 6 bases, there was a span of 29 bases. The chain's CDR3 is CSARVSRGLVQYLHGYTF. In DNA form, the CDR3 reads TGCAGTGCTAGGGTTTCGAGAGGGCTGGTACAATATCTCCATGGCTACACCTTC.